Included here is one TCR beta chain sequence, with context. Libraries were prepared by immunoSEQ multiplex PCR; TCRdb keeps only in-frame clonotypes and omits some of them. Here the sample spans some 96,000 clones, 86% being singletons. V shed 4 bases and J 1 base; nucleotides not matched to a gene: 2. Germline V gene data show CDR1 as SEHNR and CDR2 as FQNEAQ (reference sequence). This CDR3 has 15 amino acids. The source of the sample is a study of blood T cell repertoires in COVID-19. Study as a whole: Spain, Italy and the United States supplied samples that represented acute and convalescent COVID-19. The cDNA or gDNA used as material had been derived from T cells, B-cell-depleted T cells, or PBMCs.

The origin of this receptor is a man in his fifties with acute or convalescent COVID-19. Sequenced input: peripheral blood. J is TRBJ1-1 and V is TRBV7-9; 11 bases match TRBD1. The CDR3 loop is CASSYGQGANTEAFF. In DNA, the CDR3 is TGTGCCAGCAGCTACGGACAGGGGGCGAACACTGAAGCTTTCTTT.